Following are 10 T cell receptor beta chains from one sample sequenced in a study of T cells in Graves' hyperthyroidism and ophthalmopathy. Using RNA transcripts as the source, TCR beta CDR3 regions were amplified. During a first-round RT-PCR of the TCR CDR3, the HTBI primer set was used. TCRdb reanalysed the multiplex PCR reads using MiXCR and keeps one entry per CDR3 protein. The sample has roughly 570,000 distinct CDR3 sequences, more than 45% seen once. Sequenced material: peripheral blood or thyroid tissue (not recorded which). These receptors were taken from an adult woman with Graves' disease, either hyperthyroidism or ophthalmopathy (not recorded which).

This clonotype was recorded only once. CDR3 in DNA: TGTGCCAGCAGCTTAGAGAGGGCGGCAGGGCGGTACACCTTC. It specifies CASSLERAAGRYTF. J is TRBJ1-2 and V is TRBV11-2; a possible D gene is TRBD1 (5 bases). V was cut by 0 bases and J by 11 bases, with 16 bases left in between. The CDR3 consists of 14 residues. The germline V gene has CDR1 SGHAT and CDR2 FQNNGV.

This clonotype was recorded many times. The V gene is TRBV11-2, the J gene TRBJ1-6; D is perhaps TRBD1 (6 bases). The CDR3 sequence is 17 residues long. The germline CDR1 and CDR2 sequences are SGHAT and FQNNGV. V was cut by 0 bases and J by 2 bases, with 11 bases left in between. CDR3 nucleotides: TGTGCCAGCAGCTTAGATCTCGGGACAACCTATAATTCACCCCTCCACTTT. Amino acids: CASSLDLGTTYNSPLHF.

Concerning this clonotype itself: A much larger clonotype is one base distant, so this may be a read error. The V and J genes are TRBV5-1 and TRBJ2-5; possibly TRBD1 or TRBD2 for D (5 bases each). The CDR3 has 14 amino acids. V lost 3 bases to trimming and J lost 1 base, with 10 bases between them. Germline V gives CDR1 SGHRS, CDR2 YFSETQ. The CDR3 DNA follows: TGCGCCAGCAGCTGGGACGGGGTCCAAGAGACCCAGTACTTC. Translated, it gives CASSWDGVQETQYF.

This clonotype was seen repeatedly, ten times or more. The chain carries TRBV5-1 and TRBJ1-1, with D maybe TRBD1 (5 bases). CDR3 length: 15 amino acids. Between the trimmed V and J ends, which lost 1 base and 2 bases, there was a span of 12 bases. CDR1 is SGHRS and CDR2 is YFSETQ in the germline V gene. Here the CDR3 DNA reads TGCGCCAGCAGCTTGAGCTGGGGACTAAACACTGAAGCTTTCTTT. This codes for CASSLSWGLNTEAFF. The whole variable domain, remainder taken from reference TRBV5-1 and TRBJ1-1, is KAGVTQTPRYLIKTRGQQVTLSCSPISGHRSVSWYQQTPGQGLQFLFEYFSETQRNKGNFPGRFSGRQFSNSRSEMNVSTLELGDSALYLCASSLSWGLNTEAFFGQGTRLTVV.

The gene calls are TRBV11-2 and TRBJ2-6, with D unclear. Germline V gene lookup returns CDR1 SGHAT and CDR2 FQNNGV. The CDR3 is made up of 12 amino acids. Trimming cost V 6 bases and J 14 bases, with 14 bases left between them. The CDR3 sequence: CASSYGPNILTF. CDR3 sequence (DNA): TGTGCCAGCAGTTATGGACCCAATATCCTGACTTTC.

The genes are TRBV11-2 and TRBJ1-1; D is perhaps TRBD1 (6 bases). This CDR3 is 17 amino acids long. The V gene lost 7 bases and the J gene lost 0 bases, with 21 bases spanning the gap. CDR1 is SGHAT, CDR2 FQNNGV, per germline. The CDR3 is CASIGAQDSRMNTEAFF. In nucleotides, the CDR3 is TGTGCCAGCATCGGGGCCCAGGACAGCCGGATGAACACTGAAGCTTTCTTT.

The chain recombines TRBV4-2 with TRBJ2-5; 10 bases align to TRBD1. Trimming removed 3 bases from V and 5 bases from J; junction bases left unmatched: 9. This CDR3 has 16 residues. CDR1 is LGHNA and CDR2 is YNFKEQ in the germline V gene. CDR3 amino acids: CASSHRPTGGAETQYF. DNA for the CDR3: TGTGCCAGCAGCCACCGACCGACAGGGGGCGCGGAGACCCAGTACTTC.

This sequence joins TRBV6-1 and TRBJ1-4; 8 positions match TRBD1. This CDR3 is built from 14 residues. Germline trimming cut 5 bases from V and 5 bases from J; bases unmatched to any gene: 4. Germline V gene sequence: CDR1 MNHNS, CDR2 SASEGT. CDR3 coding DNA: TGTGCCAGCAGTCCTCGGGACAGGAATGAAAAACTGTTTTTT. Translated: CASSPRDRNEKLFF.

This clonotype was detected many times. The CDR3 region has the DNA TGTGCCAGCAGTTACCAGGGATTGAACACTGAAGCTTTCTTT. It translates to CASSYQGLNTEAFF. J is TRBJ1-1 and V is TRBV6-5, with TRBD1 as a possible D gene (5 bases). Trimming shortened V by 2 bases and J by 0 bases, and 7 bases separated the two germline ends. The CDR3 is 14 residues long. Germline assignment: CDR1 MNHEY and CDR2 SVGAGI.

The chain combines TRBV7-9 with TRBJ1-2; D might be TRBD1 (5 bases). V was cut by 5 bases and J by 2 bases, with 18 bases left in between. This CDR3 has 16 amino acids. Germline V gene data show CDR1 as SEHNR and CDR2 as FQNEAQ (reference sequence). The CDR3 DNA is TGTGCCAGCAGCCCTATGGGGGAGGGAAGCAACTATGGCTACACCTTC. Translating gives CASSPMGEGSNYGYTF.